These T cell receptor beta chains were read from a single sample in a study of beta chain features in type 1 diabetes. The method was immunoSEQ multiplex PCR; TCRdb's version includes in-frame clones alone and lacks a portion of them. The repertoire holds just over 600,000 clones, with roughly a sixth as singletons. Sequences were obtained from naive CD4+ T cells from blood. These receptors were obtained from a young man in good health. The CDR3 runs from the conserved cysteine through the conserved F or W. The D gene is left open where the match is weak. Clone size, where shown, is once, few, many, or a class for clones that have expanded.

V: TRBV5-1
size: few
D: TRBD2
J: TRBJ2-1
CDR3: CASSSIAGGPYNEQFF
DNA: TGCGCCAGCAGCTCTATAGCGGGAGGGCCGTACAATGAGCAGTTCTTC

V: TRBV10-3
size: .
D: TRBD1
J: TRBJ1-2
CDR3: CAITGTVNYGYTF
DNA: TGTGCCATAACCGGGACAGTTAATTATGGCTACACCTTC

V: TRBV6-5
size: .
D: TRBD1
J: TRBJ2-3
CDR3: CASSTDRADTQYF
DNA: TGTGCCAGCAGTACGGACAGGGCAGATACGCAGTATTTT

V: TRBV13
size: few
D: TRBD2
J: TRBJ2-3
CDR3: CASSLGGGAGDTQYF
DNA: TGTGCCAGCAGCTTAGGCGGGGGGGCCGGAGATACGCAGTATTTT

V: TRBV18
size: .
D: TRBD1
J: TRBJ1-1
CDR3: CASSTDRSQNTEAFF
DNA: TGTGCCAGCTCCACGGACAGGTCCCAGAACACTGAAGCTTTCTTT

V: TRBV2
size: few
D: .
J: TRBJ2-1
CDR3: CASRSGKGGQGEQFF
DNA: TGTGCCAGCAGGTCAGGGAAGGGTGGGCAAGGTGAGCAGTTCTTC

V: TRBV6-6
size: few
D: .
J: TRBJ2-7
CDR3: CASSLGSYEQYF
DNA: TGTGCCAGCAGTTTAGGATCCTACGAGCAGTACTTC

V: TRBV9
size: .
D: TRBD1
J: TRBJ2-1
CDR3: CASSGSGTGPTLGYNEQFF
DNA: TGTGCCAGCAGCGGTTCCGGGACAGGGCCAACATTGGGTTACAATGAGCAGTTCTTC

V: TRBV9
size: few
D: .
J: TRBJ2-1
CDR3: CASRDPLHNEQFF
DNA: TGTGCCAGCAGGGACCCCCTCCACAATGAGCAGTTCTTC

V: TRBV30
size: .
D: .
J: TRBJ1-6
CDR3: CAWSRVGAGRNSPLHF
DNA: TGTGCCTGGAGTAGAGTAGGGGCAGGACGCAATTCACCCCTCCACTTT

V: TRBV29-1
size: few
D: TRBD1
J: TRBJ2-2
CDR3: CSVGRQGPGELFF
DNA: TGCAGCGTTGGGAGACAGGGACCCGGGGAGCTGTTTTTT

V: TRBV13
size: .
D: .
J: TRBJ2-7
CDR3: CASREWGEQYF
DNA: TGTGCCAGCAGAGAGTGGGGGGAGCAGTACTTC

V: TRBV7-9
size: few
D: TRBD2
J: TRBJ2-5
CDR3: CASSLEGLAEETQYF
DNA: TGTGCCAGCAGCTTAGAGGGACTAGCGGAGGAGACCCAGTACTTC

V: TRBV9
size: .
D: .
J: TRBJ2-3
CDR3: CASSVGGGQPDTDTQYF
DNA: TGTGCCAGCAGCGTAGGCGGGGGCCAGCCTGACACAGATACGCAGTATTTT

V: TRBV10-3
size: few
D: .
J: TRBJ2-1
CDR3: CAIAMGKDEQFF
DNA: TGTGCCATCGCCATGGGTAAGGATGAGCAGTTCTTC

V: TRBV9
size: few
D: TRBD1
J: TRBJ1-3
CDR3: CASSVDLGQGFSGNTIYF
DNA: TGTGCCAGCAGCGTAGATCTGGGACAGGGCTTCTCTGGAAACACCATATATTTT

V: TRBV5-4
size: .
D: TRBD2
J: TRBJ2-7
CDR3: CASSPGLAGPLYEQYF
DNA: TGTGCCAGCAGCCCCGGACTAGCGGGACCTCTCTACGAGCAGTACTTC